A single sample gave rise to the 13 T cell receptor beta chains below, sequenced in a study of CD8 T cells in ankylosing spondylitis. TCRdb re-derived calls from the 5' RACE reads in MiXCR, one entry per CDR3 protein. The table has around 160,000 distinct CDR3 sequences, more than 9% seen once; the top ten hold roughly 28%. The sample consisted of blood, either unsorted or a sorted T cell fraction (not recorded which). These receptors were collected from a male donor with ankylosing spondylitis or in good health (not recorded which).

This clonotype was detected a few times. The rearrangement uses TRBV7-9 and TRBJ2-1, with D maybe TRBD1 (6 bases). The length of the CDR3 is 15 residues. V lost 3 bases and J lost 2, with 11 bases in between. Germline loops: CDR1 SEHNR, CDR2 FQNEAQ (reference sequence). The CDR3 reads CASSFTGSPYNEQFF. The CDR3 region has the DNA TGTGCCAGCAGCTTTACAGGGAGCCCCTACAATGAGCAGTTCTTC.

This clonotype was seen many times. CDR3 protein: CATRELAGEHEQFF. In DNA, the CDR3 is TGCGCCACCCGAGAACTAGCGGGGGAGCATGAGCAGTTCTTC. The rearrangement links TRBV10-2 to TRBJ2-1; TRBD2 aligns across 11 bases. The trim removed 10 bases at V and 8 bases at J, leaving 10 bases unmatched. CDR3 length equals 14 residues. Germline V CDR1 and CDR2: WSHSY, SAAADI.

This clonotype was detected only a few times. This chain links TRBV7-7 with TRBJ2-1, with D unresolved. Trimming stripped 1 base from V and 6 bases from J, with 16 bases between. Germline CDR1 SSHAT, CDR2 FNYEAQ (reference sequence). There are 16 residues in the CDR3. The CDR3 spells CASSLGSVGPGNEQFF. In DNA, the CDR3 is TGTGCCAGCAGCTTAGGGTCCGTTGGGCCAGGCAATGAGCAGTTCTTC.

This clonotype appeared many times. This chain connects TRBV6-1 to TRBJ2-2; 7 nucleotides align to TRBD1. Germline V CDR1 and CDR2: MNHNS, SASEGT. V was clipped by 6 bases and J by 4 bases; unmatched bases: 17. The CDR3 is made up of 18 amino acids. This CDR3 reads CASSQYTTGIVITGELFF. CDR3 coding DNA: TGTGCCAGCAGCCAATACACGACAGGGATCGTTATCACCGGGGAGCTGTTTTTT.

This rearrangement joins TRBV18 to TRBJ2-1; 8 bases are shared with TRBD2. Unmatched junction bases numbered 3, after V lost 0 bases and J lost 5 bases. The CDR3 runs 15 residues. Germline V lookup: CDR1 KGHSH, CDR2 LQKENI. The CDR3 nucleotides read TGTGCCAGCTCACCACCTGTAGCGGGGAACAATGAGCAGTTCTTC. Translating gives CASSPPVAGNNEQFF. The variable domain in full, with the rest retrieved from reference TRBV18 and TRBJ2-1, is NAGVMQNPRHLVRRRGQEARLRCSPMKGHSHVYWYRQLPEEGLKFMVYLQKENIIDESGMPKERFSAEFPKEGPSILRIQQVVRGDSAAYFCASSPPVAGNNEQFFGPGTRLTVL.

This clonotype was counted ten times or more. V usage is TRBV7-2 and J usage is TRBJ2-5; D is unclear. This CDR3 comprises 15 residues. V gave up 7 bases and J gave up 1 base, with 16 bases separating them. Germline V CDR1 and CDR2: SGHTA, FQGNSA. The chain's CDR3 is CASNPEELLQETQYF. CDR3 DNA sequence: TGTGCCAGCAACCCTGAGGAACTACTCCAAGAGACCCAGTACTTC.

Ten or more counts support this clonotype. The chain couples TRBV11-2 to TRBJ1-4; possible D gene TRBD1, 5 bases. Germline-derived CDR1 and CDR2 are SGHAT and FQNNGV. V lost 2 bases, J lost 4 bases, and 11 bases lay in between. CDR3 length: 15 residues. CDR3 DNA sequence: TGTGCCAGCAGCTTAACGGCAGGGCGTAATGAAAAACTGTTTTTT. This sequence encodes CASSLTAGRNEKLFF.

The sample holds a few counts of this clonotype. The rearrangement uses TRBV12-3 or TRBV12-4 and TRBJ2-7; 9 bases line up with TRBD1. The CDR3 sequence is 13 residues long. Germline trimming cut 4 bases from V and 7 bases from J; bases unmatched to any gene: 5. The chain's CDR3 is CASSYRGTGEQYF. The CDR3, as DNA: TGTGCCAGCAGTTATAGGGGGACAGGGGAGCAGTACTTC.

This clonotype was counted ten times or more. In nucleotides, the CDR3 is TGCAGCGGATTGACAGCCTACGAGCAGTACTTC. As protein: CSGLTAYEQYF. The chain carries TRBV29-1 and TRBJ2-7; tentative D call: TRBD1 (5 bases). V was pared by 7 bases and J by 2 bases, with 9 bases between. This CDR3 spans 11 amino acids. Per the germline V gene, CDR1 is SQVTM and CDR2 is ANQGSEA.

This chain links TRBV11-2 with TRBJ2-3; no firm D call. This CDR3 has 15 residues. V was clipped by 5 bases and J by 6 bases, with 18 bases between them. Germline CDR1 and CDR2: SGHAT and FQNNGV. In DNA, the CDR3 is TGTGCCAGCAGCCTTAGGCGGCTAGGGTCGGATACGCAGTATTTT. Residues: CASSLRRLGSDTQYF.

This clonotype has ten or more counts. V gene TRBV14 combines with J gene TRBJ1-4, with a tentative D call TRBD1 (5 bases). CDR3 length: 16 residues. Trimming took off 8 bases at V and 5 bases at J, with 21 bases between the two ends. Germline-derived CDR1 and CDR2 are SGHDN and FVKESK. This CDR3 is CASSQGGRGRNEKLFF. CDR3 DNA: TGTGCCAGCTCCCAGGGAGGGCGCGGGCGGAATGAAAAACTGTTTTTT.

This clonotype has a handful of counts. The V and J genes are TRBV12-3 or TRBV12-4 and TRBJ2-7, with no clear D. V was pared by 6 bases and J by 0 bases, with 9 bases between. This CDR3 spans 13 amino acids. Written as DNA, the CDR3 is TGTGCCAGCAGATCCCGCGGCTCCTACGAGCAGTACTTC. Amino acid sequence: CASRSRGSYEQYF.

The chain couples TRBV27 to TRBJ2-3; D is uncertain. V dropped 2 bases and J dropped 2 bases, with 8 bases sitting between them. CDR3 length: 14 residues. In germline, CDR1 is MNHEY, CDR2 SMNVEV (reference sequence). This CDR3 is CASSLGYNTDTQYF. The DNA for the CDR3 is TGTGCCAGCAGTTTAGGATACAACACAGATACGCAGTATTTT.